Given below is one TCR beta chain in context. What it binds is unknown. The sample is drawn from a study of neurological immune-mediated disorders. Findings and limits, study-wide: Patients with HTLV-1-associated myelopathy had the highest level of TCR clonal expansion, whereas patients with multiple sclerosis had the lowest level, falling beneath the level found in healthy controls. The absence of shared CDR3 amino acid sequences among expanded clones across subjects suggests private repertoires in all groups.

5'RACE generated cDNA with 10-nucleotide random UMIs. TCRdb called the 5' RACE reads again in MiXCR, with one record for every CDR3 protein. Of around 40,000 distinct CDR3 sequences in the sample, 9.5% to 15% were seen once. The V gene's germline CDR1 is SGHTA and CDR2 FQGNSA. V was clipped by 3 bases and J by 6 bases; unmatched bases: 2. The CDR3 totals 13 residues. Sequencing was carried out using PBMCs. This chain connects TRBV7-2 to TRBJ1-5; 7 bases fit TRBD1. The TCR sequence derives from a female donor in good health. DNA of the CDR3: TGTGCCAGCAGCTTCAACAGGGGTCAGCCCCAGCATTTT. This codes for CASSFNRGQPQHF.